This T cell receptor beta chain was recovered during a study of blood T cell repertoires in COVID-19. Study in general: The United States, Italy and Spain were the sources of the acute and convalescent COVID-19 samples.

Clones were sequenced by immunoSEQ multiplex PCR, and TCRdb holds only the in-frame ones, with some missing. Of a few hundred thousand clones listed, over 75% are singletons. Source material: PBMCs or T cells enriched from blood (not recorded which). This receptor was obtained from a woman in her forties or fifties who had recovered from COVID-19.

The DNA of the CDR3 is TGTGCCTGGAGCCCTGGGGCGGTGGAGCAGTACTTC. Its translation: CAWSPGAVEQYF. The chain is built from TRBV30 and TRBJ2-7; maybe TRBD1 (5 bases). V was shortened by 3 bases and J by 7 bases, with 13 bases between the two germline ends. The CDR3 consists of 12 residues. Germline V lookup: CDR1 GTSNPN, CDR2 SVGIG (reference sequence).